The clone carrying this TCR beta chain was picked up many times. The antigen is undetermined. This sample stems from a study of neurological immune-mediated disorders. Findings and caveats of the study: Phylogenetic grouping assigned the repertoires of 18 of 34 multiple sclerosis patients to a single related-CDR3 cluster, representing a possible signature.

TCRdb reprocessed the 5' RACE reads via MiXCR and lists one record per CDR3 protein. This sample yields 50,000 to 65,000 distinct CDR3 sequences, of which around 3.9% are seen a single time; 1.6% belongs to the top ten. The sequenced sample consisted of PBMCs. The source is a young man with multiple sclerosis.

The CDR3 sequence is CASSLAGHKASFLAFF. In DNA, the CDR3 is TGCGCCAGCAGCTTGGCCGGGCACAAAGCGAGTTTTCTCGCTTTCTTT. The chain combines TRBV5-1 with TRBJ1-1, with D uncertain. Germline V gene lookup returns CDR1 SGHRS and CDR2 YFSETQ. This CDR3 is 16 amino acids long. The V end was cut by 0 bases, the J end by 11 bases, with 23 bases between.